This T cell receptor beta chain is from a study of shared clonotypes between healthy human individuals. Study as a whole: For every donor, three CD4 naive, three CD4 memory, two CD8 naive and one CD8 memory plates were used.

TCRdb keeps only in-frame clones here, not all; method: immunoSEQ multiplex PCR. Among more than 2 million clones, roughly 94% were seen once, and the ten largest hold more than 0.1%. Turning to this clone: Its cognate antigen is unknown.

Germline V gene sequence: CDR1 SGHDN, CDR2 FVKESK. The V end was cut by 3 bases, the J end by 13 bases, with 10 bases between. The CDR3 consists of 12 residues. General observations from the study: Blood was the sole source, and tissue repertoires probably differ.

The TCR comes from a man aged 18 to 29 in good health. The sample was naive CD4+ T cells sorted from blood. Stated subset: CD45RA+ positively selected. This chain joins TRBV14 and TRBJ1-6; D may be TRBD1 (6 bases). The CDR3 bases are TGTGCCAGCAGCCAGGGGGCCGGTCCCCTCCACTTT. Encoded protein: CASSQGAGPLHF.